The T cell receptor (beta chain) under discussion was sequenced for a study of T cells in Graves' hyperthyroidism and ophthalmopathy (dated by TCRdb to about 2019). Looking at the study overall: Peripheral blood samples were taken at initial diagnosis, before any treatment was given. For training and testing, the roughly 100 patients in the discovery cohort were randomly divided in a 7:3 ratio. TCR Vbeta CDR3 sequencing of 135 peripheral blood samples (over 40 ophthalmopathy, 75 to 80 hyperthyroidism and approximately 17 progressor patients) is reported in the paper. After sampling, hyperthyroidism patients received methimazole starting at 30 mg daily, and ophthalmopathy patients received high-dose intravenous methylprednisolone. Prospective prediction of ophthalmopathy was tested in an independent validation cohort of some 20 hyperthyroidism patients and 17 patients who later progressed to ophthalmopathy. Thyroid tissue and blood T-cell repertoires from about 6 Graves' hyperthyroidism patients were also compared in the study. TCR V-J signatures able to tell the groups apart were searched for in a discovery cohort of around 95 patients, of whom more than 40 had Graves' ophthalmopathy and about 60 had stable Graves' hyperthyroidism. Study-level results and caveats: A 13 V-J signature model separated ophthalmopathy from stable hyperthyroidism, with roughly 88% sensitivity and 81.08% specificity in cross-validation and 80%/75% in testing. Sample size was not statistically predetermined, and blinding of investigators to group allocation was not performed. During validation, the model predicted progression to ophthalmopathy a median of approximately six months ahead of onset, with almost 71% sensitivity and around 73% specificity. Most expanded thyroid clonotypes (frequency above 0.001) were also detected in blood, suggesting blood repertoires may reflect thyroid immune responses.

Amplification of TCR beta CDR3 regions was carried out from RNA transcripts. The TCR CDR3 was subjected to a first round of RT-PCR using the HTBI primer set and the Qiagen OneStep RT-PCR kit. The libraries were constructed in a second round of multiplex PCR and then size-selected and purified. The libraries were sequenced on an Illumina HiSeq2000 using paired-end 100 bp reads. In the paper's pipeline: SOAPnuke was used to process the raw data, removing reads that contained adapters or uncalled bases, had a mean Phred below 15, or lacked an exact match to the constant primer or identifier. COPE v1.2.5 was used to merge high-quality paired reads, and clonotypes were defined as unique nucleotide sequences. MiTCR v1.1 was used to align the clonotypes against IMGT TRBV, TRBD and TRBJ reference segments. The analysis included only V-J combinations with a frequency above 0.0001, which together covered 99.2% of the repertoires. The TCS score was defined as F50 (clonal expansion) divided by E x V (chaos), with BLOSUM62-based TCRdist calculated between CDR3 peptides within each V-J. Welch's t-statistics and random forest reduced roughly 540 V-J features to 10 to 15, which were used in a naive Bayes classifier (R e1071). In-frame beta chains were kept once TCRdb had trimmed the public reads at Q25 with fastp and called clones with MiXCR. Identical CDR3 proteins give one entry, which carries the most common genes and DNA. These V and J calls rely on TCRdb rather than the paper's analysis. The table for this sample lists about 260,000 distinct CDR3 sequences; approximately 23% of them were counted only once. The leading ten clones occupy over 55% of the sample.

As encoded in the germline V gene, CDR1 is MDHEN while CDR2 is SYDVKM. Spanning cysteine to phenylalanine, the CDR3 consists of 14 amino acids. The read is trimmed to its CDR3 DNA, 42 bases read in frame from base 1. V is cut back by 6 bases and J by 2 bases, with 4 bases in the junction unmatched. In regard to this clonotype: The antigen it recognizes is unknown. No much larger clone exists at a distance of one base, and base qualities are not known.

Ophthalmopathy patients had moderately to severely active disease, Clinical Activity Score of at least 3, NOSPECS grade of at least 4, and duration under 3 months. Patients with uncontrolled infections, other autoimmune diseases, pregnancy or lactation were excluded. Diagnoses were based on clinical symptoms, serum thyroxine and TRAb, thyroid ultrasound and orbital computed tomography. PBMCs were isolated from more than 8 ml of fresh peripheral blood by Ficoll-Paque density gradient centrifugation. Total RNA was extracted with Trizol reagent, and quality was checked on an Agilent 2100 Bioanalyzer. Material: blood. The rearranged chain carries TRBV28 and TRBJ1-3, with TRBD1 matching 7 junction bases. The sequence was collected from a man aged 25 to 45 with Graves' ophthalmopathy. The DNA is as follows: TGTGCCAGCAGGAGACAGGGCCCTGGAAACACCATATATTTT. Translated, it reads CASRRQGPGNTIYF. The CDR3, completed at both ends by the reference TRBV28 and TRBJ1-3 genes, gives the full variable domain DVKVTQSSRYLVKRTGEKVFLECVQDMDHENMFWYRQDPGLGLRLIYFSYDVKMKEKGDIPEGYSVSREKKERFSLILESASTNQTSMYLCASRRQGPGNTIYFGEGSWLTVV.